These 32 T cell receptor beta chains came from one sample sequenced in a study of cytomegalovirus exposure and HLA in healthy donors. The PCR used 60 Vbeta and 13 Jbeta primers. The repertoire was sequenced with immunoSEQ multiplex PCR; TCRdb's copy has only in-frame clones and lacks some. The table lists around 120,000 clones, roughly 82% of them singletons. Sequenced material: PBMCs. These receptor sequences come from a boy between 10 and 17 years old in good health and CMV-seronegative.

The CDR3 sequence: CASSILTTGGAETQYF. DNA for the CDR3: TGTGCCAGTAGTATACTCACGACAGGGGGCGCGGAGACCCAGTACTTC. This sequence joins TRBV19 and TRBJ2-5; 10 nucleotides align to TRBD1. The CDR3 totals 16 residues. J gave up 5 bases and V 2 bases, and 8 bases lay outside the gene matches. Germline V lookup: CDR1 LNHDA, CDR2 SQIVND (reference sequence).

The J gene is TRBJ2-5, the V gene TRBV5-1; 8 bases fit TRBD1. V lost 1 base to trimming and J lost 4 bases; unmatched junction nucleotides: 3. Germline CDR1 and CDR2: SGHRS and YFSETQ. The CDR3 has 14 amino acids. The CDR3: CASSLQGAGETQYF. CDR3 nucleotides: TGCGCCAGCAGCTTGCAGGGGGCTGGAGAGACCCAGTACTTC.

V usage is TRBV6-6 and J usage is TRBJ1-1, with a possible D match to TRBD1 (5 bases). Per germline, CDR1 MNHNY and CDR2 SVGAGI (reference sequence). The V and J ends lost 8 bases and 0 bases respectively, with 10 bases between them. This CDR3 is 13 amino acids long. In nucleotides, the CDR3 is TGTGCCAGCCGTGACAGAGTGAACACTGAAGCTTTCTTT. This gives the protein CASRDRVNTEAFF.

V and J are TRBV4-1 and TRBJ1-2, with TRBD1 matching 12 bases. Germline CDR1 MGHRA, CDR2 YSYEKL. V shed 6 bases, J shed 5 bases, and the junction held 7 bases outside the gene matches. The CDR3 is 15 amino acids. Here the CDR3 reads CASSQGQGAFYGYTF. DNA for the CDR3: TGCGCCAGCAGTCAGGGACAGGGGGCTTTTTATGGCTACACCTTC.

The chain employs TRBV7-6 and TRBJ1-3; 8 nucleotides agree with TRBD1. After removal of 4 bases from V and 8 bases from J, the junction contained 10 bases not matched to a gene. Germline assignment: CDR1 SGHVS and CDR2 FNYEAQ. The CDR3 is 15 residues long. CDR3 protein: CASSSGGAAGDTIYF. The CDR3 DNA sequence: TGTGCCAGCAGCTCAGGGGGCGCCGCGGGGGACACCATATATTTT.

This sequence joins TRBV9 and TRBJ2-7, with a weak D call TRBD2 (5 bases). Trimming pared 0 bases from V and 7 bases from J, leaving 11 bases between. CDR1 SGDLS and CDR2 YYNGEE come from the germline V gene. The length of the CDR3 is 13 residues. CDR3 loop: CASSVDLTGEQYF. The CDR3 coding sequence is TGTGCCAGCAGCGTAGATCTCACGGGGGAGCAGTACTTC.

The rearrangement uses TRBV14 and TRBJ2-7, with TRBD1 as a possible D gene (5 bases). The V gene lost 5 bases and the J gene lost 3 bases, with 8 bases spanning the gap. CDR1 SGHDN and CDR2 FVKESK come from the germline V gene. The CDR3 spans 12 residues. The CDR3 DNA is TGTGCCAGCAGCAGACAGAACTACGAGCAGTACTTC. Its translation is CASSRQNYEQYF.

This chain links TRBV27 with TRBJ2-7; a weak D match, TRBD1 (6 bases). V was shortened by 6 bases and J by 3 bases, with 15 bases between the two germline ends. The germline V gene has CDR1 MNHEY and CDR2 SMNVEV (reference sequence). The CDR3 covers 14 residues. The CDR3 coding sequence is TGTGCCAGCAGCTTACAGGGAAGCAGCTACGAGCAGTACTTC. This translates into CASSLQGSSYEQYF.

The chain carries TRBV19 and TRBJ1-2, with 7 bases lining up with TRBD1. V lost 7 bases, J lost 4 bases, and 6 bases stayed unmatched. Germline-derived CDR1 and CDR2 are LNHDA and SQIVND (reference sequence). This CDR3 is 13 amino acids long. This CDR3 is CASKGGVGYGYTF. The CDR3 coding sequence is TGTGCCAGTAAAGGGGGCGTCGGCTATGGCTACACCTTC.

The chain carries TRBV19 and TRBJ2-7; 9 bases fit TRBD2. With V trimmed by 5 bases and J by 2 bases, 10 bases remained unmatched. The length of the CDR3 is 16 residues. Germline V gene lookup returns CDR1 LNHDA and CDR2 SQIVND (reference sequence). This CDR3 is CASSRASGTVAYEQYF. The DNA of the CDR3 is TGTGCCAGTAGTCGGGCTAGCGGGACCGTCGCCTACGAGCAGTACTTC.

V is TRBV25-1 and J is TRBJ2-7; tentatively, D is TRBD1 (6 bases). CDR3 length: 14 residues. The V end lost 5 bases, the J end lost 0 bases, and 11 bases lay between the germline ends. Germline V CDR1 and CDR2: MGHDK, SYGVNS. The CDR3 nucleotides are TGTGCCAGCAGTCACCAGGACAGCTCCTACGAGCAGTACTTC. Protein sequence: CASSHQDSSYEQYF.

The gene calls are TRBV6-5 and TRBJ2-5; a possible D gene is TRBD2 (7 bases). The J call may be in error: the DNA end matches TRBJ2-7 better. The germline V gene has CDR1 MNHEY and CDR2 SVGAGI. This CDR3 contains 15 residues. CDR3: CASSYSRGGPYEQYF. CDR3 DNA: TGTGCCAGCAGTTACTCGAGGGGGGGCCCCTACGAGCAGTACTTC.

The gene calls are TRBV11-3 and TRBJ2-5; TRBD1 matches at 8 bases. Germline trimming cut 5 bases from V and 4 bases from J; bases unmatched to any gene: 12. Germline loops: CDR1 SGHNT, CDR2 YENEEA. The CDR3 extends over 16 amino acids. CDR3: CASSHVGQDRGETQYF. The CDR3 DNA is TGTGCCAGCAGCCATGTGGGACAGGATCGTGGAGAGACCCAGTACTTC. Filled out from reference TRBV11-3 and TRBJ2-5, the complete variable domain reads EAGVVQSPRYKIIEKKQPVAFWCNPISGHNTLYWYLQNLGQGPELLIRYENEEAVDDSQLPKDRFSAERLKGVDSTLKIQPAELGDSAVYLCASSHVGQDRGETQYFGPGTRLLVL.

This clone was detected only once. The V call is TRBV30, the J call TRBJ2-7; 7 bases map to TRBD1. Unmatched junction bases numbered 7, after V lost 2 bases and J lost 3 bases. The CDR3 runs 14 residues. Germline lookup yields CDR1 GTSNPN and CDR2 SVGIG (reference sequence). CDR3: CAWSLGTDIYEQYF. DNA for the CDR3: TGTGCCTGGAGTCTGGGGACAGATATCTACGAGCAGTACTTC.

The V and J genes are TRBV29-1 and TRBJ2-7; TRBD2 aligns across 8 bases. Germline loops: CDR1 SQVTM, CDR2 ANQGSEA. V shed 1 base, J shed 9 bases, and the junction held 8 bases outside the gene matches. This CDR3 region has 13 residues. Here the CDR3 reads CSVEAPGGPGQYF. The CDR3 region has the DNA TGCAGCGTTGAAGCGCCGGGAGGGCCGGGGCAGTACTTC.

The rearrangement links TRBV30 to TRBJ2-7, with D perhaps matching TRBD1 (5 bases). From germline, CDR1 is GTSNPN and CDR2 SVGIG (reference sequence). The germline V and J ends were trimmed by 0 bases and 2 bases, with 11 bases remaining between them. This CDR3 has 14 amino acids. The CDR3 reads CAWSVVGRAYEQYF. The CDR3 DNA reads TGTGCCTGGAGTGTAGTCGGCAGGGCCTACGAGCAGTACTTC.

This clone was counted between two and nine times. The V and J genes are TRBV4-3 and TRBJ1-4, with TRBD1 as a possible D gene (5 bases). Germline assignment: CDR1 LGHNA and CDR2 YSLEER. V dropped 0 bases and J dropped 8 bases, with 10 bases sitting between them. This CDR3 region has 14 residues. CDR3 amino acids: CASSQDGAWEKLFF. The CDR3 DNA follows: TGCGCCAGCAGCCAAGATGGGGCCTGGGAAAAACTGTTTTTT.

The V gene is TRBV7-6, the J gene TRBJ2-2; the D gene is possibly TRBD1 (5 bases). This CDR3 comprises 13 residues. The V end lost 7 bases, the J end lost 4 bases, and 10 bases lay between the germline ends. Looked up from germline, CDR1 is SGHVS and CDR2 is FNYEAQ. The CDR3 DNA follows: TGTGCCAGCACCCAGACAGCCACCGGGGAGCTGTTTTTT. It is translated as CASTQTATGELFF.

Only one count was recorded for this clone. This sequence joins TRBV15 and TRBJ2-2; 9 bases are a match to TRBD1. There are 15 residues in the CDR3. J lost 2 bases, V lost 5 bases, and 3 bases had no gene match. Germline assignment: CDR1 LNHNV and CDR2 YYDKDF (reference sequence). The CDR3, as DNA: TGTGCCACCAGCGGGGGACAGGGAAACACCGGGGAGCTGTTTTTT. This codes for CATSGGQGNTGELFF. Full variable domain (outside the CDR3, taken from reference TRBV15 and TRBJ2-2): DAMVIQNPRYQVTQFGKPVTLSCSQTLNHNVMYWYQQKSSQAPKLLFHYYDKDFNNEADTPDNFQSRRPNTSFCFLDIRSPGLGDTAMYLCATSGGQGNTGELFFGEGSRLTVL.

This clone appeared once. The genes are TRBV6-6 and TRBJ1-1; D unresolved. This CDR3 spans 14 amino acids. Trimming removed 2 bases from V and 5 bases from J, with 12 bases in between. Germline V gene sequence: CDR1 MNHNY, CDR2 SVGAGI (reference sequence). Here the CDR3 reads CASSYGSGRTEAFF. The DNA for the CDR3 is TGTGCCAGCAGTTACGGTTCGGGTAGAACTGAAGCTTTCTTT.

The chain has TRBV7-3 and TRBJ2-2, with D possibly matching TRBD1 (6 bases). From germline, CDR1 is SGHTA and CDR2 FQGTGA. The CDR3 has 15 residues. The V end was cut by 5 bases, the J end by 7 bases, with 17 bases between. The CDR3 coding sequence is TGTGCCAGCAGCCAGGGGCCCAGGGCGATCGGGGAGCTGTTTTTT. This encodes CASSQGPRAIGELFF. Based on the CDR3 plus reference TRBV7-3 and TRBJ2-2, the full variable domain is GAGVSQTPSNKVTEKGKYVELRCDPISGHTALYWYRQSLGQGPEFLIYFQGTGAADDSGLPNDRFFAVRPEGSVSTLKIQRTERGDSAVYLCASSQGPRAIGELFFGEGSRLTVL.

J is TRBJ1-1 and V is TRBV6-6; the D is unclear. The CDR3 is made up of 13 amino acids. The germline V and J ends were trimmed by 7 bases and 1 base, with 10 bases remaining between them. Germline V gene sequence: CDR1 MNHNY, CDR2 SVGAGI (reference sequence). CDR3 bases: TGTGCCAGCACCCTGGCAGGGAACACTGAAGCTTTCTTT. Translating it yields CASTLAGNTEAFF.

This chain connects TRBV27 to TRBJ2-3; 8 nucleotides align to TRBD1. CDR1 and CDR2 (germline): MNHEY, SMNVEV (reference sequence). CDR3 length: 16 residues. V lost 5 bases to trimming and J lost 3 bases; unmatched junction nucleotides: 10. The DNA for the CDR3 is TGTGCCAGCAGTCCCTCCACAGGGACAGGAACAGATACGCAGTATTTT. Translation gives CASSPSTGTGTDTQYF.

This sequence joins TRBV5-1 and TRBJ2-7; 9 bases agree with TRBD1. The CDR3 totals 14 residues. From germline, CDR1 is SGHRS and CDR2 YFSETQ. Trimming took 4 bases from V and 5 from J; bases not matched to a gene: 7. The CDR3 is CASSHRTGDHEQYF. The CDR3, as DNA: TGCGCCAGCAGCCACCGGACAGGGGACCACGAGCAGTACTTC. Supplemented by reference TRBV5-1 and TRBJ2-7, the full variable domain reads KAGVTQTPRYLIKTRGQQVTLSCSPISGHRSVSWYQQTPGQGLQFLFEYFSETQRNKGNFPGRFSGRQFSNSRSEMNVSTLELGDSALYLCASSHRTGDHEQYFGPGTRLTVT.

This chain links TRBV21-1 with TRBJ1-5; TRBD1 reflects the table's D call only, with no check against the DNA. TRBV21-1 is designated a pseudogene. The CDR3 sequence is 15 residues long. CDR3 region: CASSKGTRHNQPQHF. Here the CDR3 DNA reads TGTGCCAGCAGCAAAGGAACCAGGCACAATCAGCCCCAGCATTTT.

This chain connects TRBV5-1 to TRBJ1-2; D perhaps matches TRBD1 (6 bases). The CDR3 has 15 residues. The ends were cut back, 4 bases at V and 2 bases at J, with 15 bases in the middle. The germline V gene has CDR1 SGHRS and CDR2 YFSETQ. The CDR3 sequence: CASSRTESTNYGYTF. DNA of the CDR3: TGCGCCAGCAGCCGGACAGAATCAACGAACTATGGCTACACCTTC.

The V gene is TRBV6-1, the J gene TRBJ1-5; D perhaps matches TRBD1 (6 bases). This CDR3 region has 16 residues. Per germline, CDR1 MNHNS and CDR2 SASEGT. Between the trimmed V and J ends, which lost 1 base and 3 bases, there was a span of 13 bases. CDR3 sequence (DNA): TGTGCCAGCAGTGAAGGGCAGGGACACCACAATCAGCCCCAGCATTTT. Translated: CASSEGQGHHNQPQHF.

The chain recombines TRBV7-9 with TRBJ2-1; weak D call: TRBD2 (5 bases). Germline loops: CDR1 SEHNR, CDR2 FQNEAQ (reference sequence). The CDR3 runs to 14 residues. Between the trimmed V and J ends, which lost 3 bases and 6 bases, there was a span of 12 bases. The CDR3 region has the DNA TGTGCCAGCAGCTTCTCGGGATTGGTCAATGAGCAGTTCTTC. Protein product: CASSFSGLVNEQFF.

This chain uses TRBV6-5 with TRBJ2-1; D is ambiguous. V gave up 0 bases and J gave up 4 bases, with 7 bases separating them. CDR1 and CDR2 from the germline V gene are MNHEY and SVGAGI. The CDR3 is made up of 14 amino acids. The chain's CDR3 is CASSYSNLYNEQFF. CDR3 DNA sequence: TGTGCCAGCAGTTACTCGAACCTATACAATGAGCAGTTCTTC.

The V gene is TRBV14, the J gene TRBJ2-7; TRBD2 matches at 8 bases. CDR3 size: 17 residues. V lost 4 bases to trimming and J lost 4 bases; unmatched junction nucleotides: 15. Germline V lookup: CDR1 SGHDN, CDR2 FVKESK. This CDR3 is CASSPTGRSGRFYEQYF. CDR3 nucleotide sequence: TGTGCCAGCAGCCCTACAGGAAGAAGCGGGAGATTTTACGAGCAGTACTTC.

The chain recombines TRBV7-8 with TRBJ2-2; 7 bases map to TRBD1. Germline V gene lookup returns CDR1 SGHVS and CDR2 FQNEAQ. V lost 5 bases, J lost 4 bases, and 13 bases stayed unmatched. The CDR3 runs to 17 residues. Here the CDR3 DNA reads TGTGCCAGCAGCCTACAAACAGACAGGGCACCCACCGGGGAGCTGTTTTTT. Translation: CASSLQTDRAPTGELFF.

The rearrangement links TRBV2 to TRBJ2-7; possibly TRBD1 for D (5 bases). The germline gives CDR1 SNHLY, CDR2 FYNNEI. The V end was cut by 3 bases, the J end by 4 bases, with 10 bases between. The CDR3 contains 13 residues. The DNA for the CDR3 is TGTGCCAGCAGTGACGGTGGGGCTTACGAGCAGTACTTC. Its protein product is CASSDGGAYEQYF.